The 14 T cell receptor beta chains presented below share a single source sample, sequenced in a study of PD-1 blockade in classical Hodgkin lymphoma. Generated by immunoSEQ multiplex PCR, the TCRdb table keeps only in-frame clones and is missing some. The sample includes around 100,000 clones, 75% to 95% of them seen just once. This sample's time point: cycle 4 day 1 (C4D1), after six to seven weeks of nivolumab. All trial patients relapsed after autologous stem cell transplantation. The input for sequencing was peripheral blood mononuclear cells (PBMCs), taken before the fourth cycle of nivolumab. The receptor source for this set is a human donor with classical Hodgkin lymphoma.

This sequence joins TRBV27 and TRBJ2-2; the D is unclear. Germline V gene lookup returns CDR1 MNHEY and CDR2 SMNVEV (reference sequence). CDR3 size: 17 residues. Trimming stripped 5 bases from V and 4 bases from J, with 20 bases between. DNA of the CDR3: TGTGCCAGCAGTCTCCCCCAAGACTTCTTCGTCACCGGGGAGCTGTTTTTT. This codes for CASSLPQDFFVTGELFF.

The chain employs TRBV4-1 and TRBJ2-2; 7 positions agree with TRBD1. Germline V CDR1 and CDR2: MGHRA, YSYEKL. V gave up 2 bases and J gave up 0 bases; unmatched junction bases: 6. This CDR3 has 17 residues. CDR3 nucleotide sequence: TGCGCCAGCAGCCAAAACACCGGGACAGCGAACACCGGGGAGCTGTTTTTT. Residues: CASSQNTGTANTGELFF.

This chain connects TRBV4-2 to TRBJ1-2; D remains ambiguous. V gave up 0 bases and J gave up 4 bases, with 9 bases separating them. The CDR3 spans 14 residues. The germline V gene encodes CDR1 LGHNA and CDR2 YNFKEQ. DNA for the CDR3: TGTGCCAGCAGCCAAGAGGGTTTTCCCTATGGCTACACCTTC. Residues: CASSQEGFPYGYTF.

The CDR3 here is CASSGTDTLNYGYTF. CDR3 nucleotide sequence: TGCGCCAGCAGTGGGACCGATACTCTCAACTATGGCTACACCTTC. This rearrangement joins TRBV4-1 to TRBJ1-2, with D tentatively TRBD1 (5 bases). The CDR3 runs to 15 residues. CDR1 and CDR2 from the germline V gene are MGHRA and YSYEKL. V was clipped by 6 bases and J by 2 bases, with 16 bases between them.

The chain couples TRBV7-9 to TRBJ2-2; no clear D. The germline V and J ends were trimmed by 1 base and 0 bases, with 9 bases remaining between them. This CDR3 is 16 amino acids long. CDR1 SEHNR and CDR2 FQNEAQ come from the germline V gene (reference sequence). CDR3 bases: TGTGCCAGCAGCTTAGAAAAGGTTACGAACACCGGGGAGCTGTTTTTT. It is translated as CASSLEKVTNTGELFF.

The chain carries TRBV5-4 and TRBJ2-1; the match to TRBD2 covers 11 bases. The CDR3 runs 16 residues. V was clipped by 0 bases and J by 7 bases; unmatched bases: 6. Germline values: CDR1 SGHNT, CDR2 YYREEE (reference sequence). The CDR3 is CASSLGLAGPRNEQFF. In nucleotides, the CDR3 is TGTGCCAGCAGCTTGGGACTAGCGGGGCCGAGGAATGAGCAGTTCTTC.

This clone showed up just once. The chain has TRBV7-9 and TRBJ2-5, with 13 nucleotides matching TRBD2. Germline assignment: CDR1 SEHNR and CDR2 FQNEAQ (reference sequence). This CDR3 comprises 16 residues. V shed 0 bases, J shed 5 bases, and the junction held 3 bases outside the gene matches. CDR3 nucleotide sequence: TGTGCCAGCAGCTTAGCGGGACTAGCGGGGATTGAGACCCAGTACTTC. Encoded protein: CASSLAGLAGIETQYF.

CDR3 loop: CASSFWGGNQPQHF. The CDR3 DNA reads as TGCGCCAGCAGCTTTTGGGGGGGCAATCAGCCCCAGCATTTT. The chain combines TRBV5-1 with TRBJ1-5; TRBD1 might be the D (5 bases). V lost 2 bases, J lost 2 bases, and 8 bases lay in between. Germline values: CDR1 SGHRS, CDR2 YFSETQ. This CDR3 comprises 14 residues.

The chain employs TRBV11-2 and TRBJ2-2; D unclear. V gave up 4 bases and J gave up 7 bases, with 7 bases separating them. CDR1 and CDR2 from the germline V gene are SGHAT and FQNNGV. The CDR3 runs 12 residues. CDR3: CASSSGLGELFF. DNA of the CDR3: TGTGCCAGCAGCTCAGGCCTCGGGGAGCTGTTTTTT.

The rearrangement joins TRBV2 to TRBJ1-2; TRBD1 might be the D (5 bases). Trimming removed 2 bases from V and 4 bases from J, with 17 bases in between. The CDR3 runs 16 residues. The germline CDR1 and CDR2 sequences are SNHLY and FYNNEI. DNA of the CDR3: TGTGCCAGCAGTGAACTCTTCGGGGCCACTATCTATGGCTACACCTTC. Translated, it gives CASSELFGATIYGYTF.

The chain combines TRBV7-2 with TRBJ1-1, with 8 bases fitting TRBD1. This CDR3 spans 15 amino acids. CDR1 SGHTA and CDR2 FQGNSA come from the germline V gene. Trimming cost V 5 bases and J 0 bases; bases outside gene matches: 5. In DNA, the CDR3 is TGTGCCAGCAGCCCCGGACAGGGAATGAACACTGAAGCTTTCTTT. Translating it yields CASSPGQGMNTEAFF.

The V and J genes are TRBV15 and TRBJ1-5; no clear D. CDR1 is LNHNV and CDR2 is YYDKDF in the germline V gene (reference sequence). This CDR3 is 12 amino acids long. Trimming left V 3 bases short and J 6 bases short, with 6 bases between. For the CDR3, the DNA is TGTGCCACCAGCAGGACCGGTCAGCCCCAGCATTTT. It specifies CATSRTGQPQHF.

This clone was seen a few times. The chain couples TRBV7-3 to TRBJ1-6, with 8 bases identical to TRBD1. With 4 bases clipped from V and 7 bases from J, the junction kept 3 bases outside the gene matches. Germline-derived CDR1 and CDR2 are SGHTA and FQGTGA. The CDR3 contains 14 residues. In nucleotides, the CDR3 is TGTGCCAGCAGCTCGCGGACAGGGAATTCACCCCTCCACTTT. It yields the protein CASSSRTGNSPLHF.

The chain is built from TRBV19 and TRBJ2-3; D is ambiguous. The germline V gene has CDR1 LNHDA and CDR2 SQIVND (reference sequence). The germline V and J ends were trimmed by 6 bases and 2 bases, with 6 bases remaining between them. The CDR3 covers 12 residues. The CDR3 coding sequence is TGTGCCAGTAGGACTTACACAGATACGCAGTATTTT. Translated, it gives CASRTYTDTQYF.